This T cell receptor beta chain comes out of a study of lymphopenia after photon versus proton radiotherapy. Study-wide results and caveats: In patients who died, overall survival fell as post-nadir TCR diversity dropped more.

With regard to this clone: Its cognate antigen is unknown.

V was pared by 5 bases and J by 0 bases, with 17 bases between. The length of the CDR3 is 17 residues. Germline CDR1 is SGHNT and CDR2 is YENEEA. Only in-frame clones appear in the TCRdb table, and some are missing; sequencing was by immunoSEQ multiplex PCR. The sample lists around 5,400 clones; around nine tenths were seen once. The V gene is TRBV11-3, the J gene TRBJ2-4; D might be TRBD1 (6 bases). The source material was peripheral blood, sampled from a patient treated with photon-based radiotherapy. The TCR originated in a man under 40 with gastric cancer. The CDR3 nucleotides read TGTGCCAGCAGCCCCAGACAGGTCTTCTTAGCCAAAAACATTCAGTACTTC. Translated: CASSPRQVFLAKNIQYF.